This T cell receptor beta chain was observed in a study of cytotoxic CD8 clonotypes in ibrutinib-treated CLL. Study as a whole: Results showed roughly 25 partial and 2 complete responses; following median about 62 months, around 14 remained remitted, about twelve advanced. An average of around 260,000 productive templates and 94,082 productive rearrangements was obtained per sample.

Study outcomes and limitations: Pretreatment clonality was elevated relative to age-matched healthy donors and paralleled circulating CD8+ T-cell counts.

About this clone: The antigen is not known.

Sequencing sought depths of 1 in 200,000 to 1 in 1 million T cells. TCRdb's table, derived via immunoSEQ multiplex PCR, lists solely in-frame clones and lacks some. This sample has 35,000 to 45,000 clones, with roughly 45% found just once. The source of this sequence is a human donor with chronic lymphocytic leukemia. The starting material was PBMCs, obtained before ibrutinib treatment.

This chain's CDR3 is CASRKTGRTGELFF. The CDR3 coding sequence is TGTGCCAGCAGAAAGACGGGGCGAACCGGGGAGCTGTTTTTT. The genes are TRBV28 and TRBJ2-2, with D possibly called TRBD1 or TRBD2 (5 bases each). This CDR3 region has 14 residues. V was pared by 6 bases and J by 5 bases, with 13 bases between. Germline values: CDR1 MDHEN, CDR2 SYDVKM.